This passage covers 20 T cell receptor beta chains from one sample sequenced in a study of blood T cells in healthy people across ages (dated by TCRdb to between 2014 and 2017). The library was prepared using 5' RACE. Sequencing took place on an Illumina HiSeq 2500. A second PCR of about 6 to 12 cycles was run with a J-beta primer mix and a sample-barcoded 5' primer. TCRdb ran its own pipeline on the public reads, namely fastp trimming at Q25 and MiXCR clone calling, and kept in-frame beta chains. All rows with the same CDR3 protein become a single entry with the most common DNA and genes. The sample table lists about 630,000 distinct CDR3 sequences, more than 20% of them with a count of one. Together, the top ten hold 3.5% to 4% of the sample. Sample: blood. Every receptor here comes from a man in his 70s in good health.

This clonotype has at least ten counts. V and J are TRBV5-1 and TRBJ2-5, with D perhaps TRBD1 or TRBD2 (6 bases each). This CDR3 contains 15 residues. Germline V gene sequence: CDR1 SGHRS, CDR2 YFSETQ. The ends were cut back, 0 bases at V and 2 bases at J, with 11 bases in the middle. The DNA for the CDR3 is TGCGCCAGCAGCTTGGGGGGGGCTGCTCAAGAGACCCAGTACTTC. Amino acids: CASSLGGAAQETQYF.

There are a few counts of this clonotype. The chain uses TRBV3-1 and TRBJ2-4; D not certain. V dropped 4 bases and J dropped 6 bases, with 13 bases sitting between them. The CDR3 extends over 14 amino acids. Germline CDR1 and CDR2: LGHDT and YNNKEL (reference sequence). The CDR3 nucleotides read TGTGCCAGCAGCCCTACCCGCCGTGTAAACATTCAGTACTTC. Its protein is CASSPTRRVNIQYF.

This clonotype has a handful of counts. The CDR3, as DNA: TGTGCCAGCAGTGACCGGGACCCAAGAACCACAGATACGCAGTATTTT. Protein product: CASSDRDPRTTDTQYF. V is TRBV25-1 and J is TRBJ2-3; D possibly matches TRBD1 or TRBD2 (5 bases each). The CDR3 contains 16 residues. V lost 3 bases to trimming and J lost 2 bases, with 15 bases between them. The germline gives CDR1 MGHDK, CDR2 SYGVNS.

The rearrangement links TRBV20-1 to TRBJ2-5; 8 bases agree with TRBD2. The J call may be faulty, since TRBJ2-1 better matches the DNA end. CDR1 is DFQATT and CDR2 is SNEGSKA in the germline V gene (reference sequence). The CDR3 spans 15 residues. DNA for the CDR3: TGCAGTGCTAGAGATCCCCAGCGGGAGTTCAATGAGCAGTTCTTC. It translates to CSARDPQREFNEQFF.

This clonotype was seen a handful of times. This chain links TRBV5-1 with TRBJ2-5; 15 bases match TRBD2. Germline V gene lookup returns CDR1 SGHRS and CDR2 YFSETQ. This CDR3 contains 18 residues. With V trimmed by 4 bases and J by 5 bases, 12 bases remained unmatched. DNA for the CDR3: TGCGCCAGCAGCCTCGGAGGACTAGCGGGAGGGAAATTGGAGACCCAGTACTTC. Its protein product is CASSLGGLAGGKLETQYF. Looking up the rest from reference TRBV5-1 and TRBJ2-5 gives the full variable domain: KAGVTQTPRYLIKTRGQQVTLSCSPISGHRSVSWYQQTPGQGLQFLFEYFSETQRNKGNFPGRFSGRQFSNSRSEMNVSTLELGDSALYLCASSLGGLAGGKLETQYFGPGTRLLVL.

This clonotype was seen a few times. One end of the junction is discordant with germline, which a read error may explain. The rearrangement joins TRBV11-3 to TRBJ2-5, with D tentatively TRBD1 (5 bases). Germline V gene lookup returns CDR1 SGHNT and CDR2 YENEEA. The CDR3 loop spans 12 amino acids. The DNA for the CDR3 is TGTGCCAGCAGCTTGGGGCAAGAGGCCCAGTACTTC. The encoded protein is CASSLGQEAQYF. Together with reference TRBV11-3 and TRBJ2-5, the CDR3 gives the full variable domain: EAGVVQSPRYKIIEKKQPVAFWCNPISGHNTLYWYLQNLGQGPELLIRYENEEAVDDSQLPKDRFSAERLKGVDSTLKIQPAELGDSAVYLCASSLGQEAQYFGPGTRLLVL.

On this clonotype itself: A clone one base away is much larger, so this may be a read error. The CDR3: CATSDLTAGQETQYF. CDR3 sequence (DNA): TGTGCCACCAGTGATTTGACAGCCGGCCAAGAGACCCAGTACTTC. The chain combines TRBV24-1 with TRBJ2-5; D not certain. This CDR3 spans 15 amino acids. In germline, CDR1 is KGHDR, CDR2 SFDVKD. Trimming cost V 0 bases and J 1 base, with 8 bases left between them.

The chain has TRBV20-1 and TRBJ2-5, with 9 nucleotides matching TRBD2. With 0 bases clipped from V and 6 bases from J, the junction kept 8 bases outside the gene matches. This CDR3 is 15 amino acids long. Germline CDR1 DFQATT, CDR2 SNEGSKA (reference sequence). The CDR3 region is CSARDPQAGGQTQYF. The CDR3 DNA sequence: TGCAGTGCTAGAGATCCACAAGCGGGAGGTCAGACCCAGTACTTC.

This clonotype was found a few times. Here the CDR3 reads CASNPSGILSEQYF. The CDR3 coding sequence is TGTGCCAGCAATCCTAGCGGGATCCTCTCCGAGCAGTACTTC. V usage is TRBV12-3 or TRBV12-4 and J usage is TRBJ2-5, with TRBD2 identical over 9 bases. The J call may be incorrect, as the DNA end agrees better with TRBJ2-7. This CDR3 has 14 amino acids.

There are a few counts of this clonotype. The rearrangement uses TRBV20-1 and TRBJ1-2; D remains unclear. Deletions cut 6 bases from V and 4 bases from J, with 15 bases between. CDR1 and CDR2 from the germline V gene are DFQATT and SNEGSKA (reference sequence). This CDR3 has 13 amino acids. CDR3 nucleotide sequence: TGCAGTGCCGCGGAGGATGGTCGCTATGGCTACACCTTC. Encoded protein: CSAAEDGRYGYTF.

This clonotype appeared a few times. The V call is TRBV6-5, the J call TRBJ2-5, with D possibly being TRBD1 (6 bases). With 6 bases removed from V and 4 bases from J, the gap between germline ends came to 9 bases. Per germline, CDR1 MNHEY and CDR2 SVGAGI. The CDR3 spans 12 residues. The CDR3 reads CASRTGLETQYF. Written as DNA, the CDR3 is TGTGCCAGCAGAACAGGGTTAGAGACCCAGTACTTC.

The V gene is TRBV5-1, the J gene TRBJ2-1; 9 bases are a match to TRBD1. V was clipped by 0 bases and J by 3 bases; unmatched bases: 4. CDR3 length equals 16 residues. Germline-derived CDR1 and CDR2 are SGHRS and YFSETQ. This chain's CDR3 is CASSLAATGGYNEQFF. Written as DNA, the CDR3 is TGCGCCAGCAGCTTGGCCGCGACAGGGGGCTACAATGAGCAGTTCTTC.

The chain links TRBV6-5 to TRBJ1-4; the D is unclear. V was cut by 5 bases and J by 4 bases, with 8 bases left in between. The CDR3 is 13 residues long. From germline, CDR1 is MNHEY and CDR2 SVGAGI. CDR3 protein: CASSRRINEKLFF. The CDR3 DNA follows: TGTGCCAGCAGTCGACGGATTAATGAAAAACTGTTTTTT.

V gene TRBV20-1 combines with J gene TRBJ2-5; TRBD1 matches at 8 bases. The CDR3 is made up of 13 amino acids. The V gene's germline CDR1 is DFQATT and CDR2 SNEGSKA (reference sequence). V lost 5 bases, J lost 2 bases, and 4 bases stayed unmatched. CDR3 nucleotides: TGCAGTGCTCCAGGGGGCGGGCAAGAGACCCAGTACTTC. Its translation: CSAPGGGQETQYF.

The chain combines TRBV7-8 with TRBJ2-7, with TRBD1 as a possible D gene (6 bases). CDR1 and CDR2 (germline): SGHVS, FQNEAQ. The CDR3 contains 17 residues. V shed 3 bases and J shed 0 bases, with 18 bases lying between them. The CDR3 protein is CASSFQGWGENSYEQYF. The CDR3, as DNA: TGTGCCAGCAGCTTTCAGGGGTGGGGAGAAAACTCCTACGAGCAGTACTTC.

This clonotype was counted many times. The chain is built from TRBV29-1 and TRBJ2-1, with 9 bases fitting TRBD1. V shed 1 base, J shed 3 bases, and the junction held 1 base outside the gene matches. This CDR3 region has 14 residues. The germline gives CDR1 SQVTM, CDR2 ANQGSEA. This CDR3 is CSVEGTGDYNEQFF. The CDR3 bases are TGCAGCGTTGAAGGGACAGGGGACTACAATGAGCAGTTCTTC.

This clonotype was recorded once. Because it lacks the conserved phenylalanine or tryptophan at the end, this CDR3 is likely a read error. The CDR3 loop is CASSQDPGRSEQFS. Written as DNA, the CDR3 is TGTGCCAGCAGCCAAGATCCCGGGAGAAGTGAGCAGTTCTCC. The chain is built from TRBV3-1 and TRBJ2-1; weak D call: TRBD2 (6 bases). Trimming stripped 0 bases from V and 9 bases from J, with 12 bases between. This CDR3 has 14 amino acids. CDR1 and CDR2 from the germline V gene are LGHDT and YNNKEL (reference sequence).

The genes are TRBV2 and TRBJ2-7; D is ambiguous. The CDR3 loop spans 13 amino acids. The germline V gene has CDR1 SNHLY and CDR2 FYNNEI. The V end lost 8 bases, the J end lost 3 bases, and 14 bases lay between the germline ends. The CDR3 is CASGSGPFYEQYF. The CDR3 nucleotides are TGTGCCAGCGGGTCCGGGCCTTTCTACGAGCAGTACTTC.

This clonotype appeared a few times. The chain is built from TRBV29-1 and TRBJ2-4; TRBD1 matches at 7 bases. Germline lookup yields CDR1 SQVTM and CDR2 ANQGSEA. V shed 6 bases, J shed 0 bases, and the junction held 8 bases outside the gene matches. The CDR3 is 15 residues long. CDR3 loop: CSVGLTGTAKNIQYF. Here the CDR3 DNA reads TGCAGCGTCGGTTTGACAGGGACAGCCAAAAACATTCAGTACTTC. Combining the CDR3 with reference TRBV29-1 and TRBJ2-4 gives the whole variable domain SAVISQKPSRDICQRGTSLTIQCQVDSQVTMMFWYRQQPGQSLTLIATANQGSEATYESGFVIDKFPISRPNLTFSTLTVSNMSPEDSSIYLCSVGLTGTAKNIQYFGAGTRLSVL.

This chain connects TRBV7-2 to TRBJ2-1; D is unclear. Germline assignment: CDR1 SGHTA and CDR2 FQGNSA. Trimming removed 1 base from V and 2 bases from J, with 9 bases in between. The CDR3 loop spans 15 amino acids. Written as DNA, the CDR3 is TGTGCCAGCAGCTTAGTCGGGTCTACCTACAATGAGCAGTTCTTC. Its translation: CASSLVGSTYNEQFF. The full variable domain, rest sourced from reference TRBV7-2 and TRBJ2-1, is GAGVSQSPSNKVTEKGKDVELRCDPISGHTALYWYRQSLGQGLEFLIYFQGNSAPDKSGLPSDRFSAERTGGSVSTLTIQRTQQEDSAVYLCASSLVGSTYNEQFFGPGTRLTVL.